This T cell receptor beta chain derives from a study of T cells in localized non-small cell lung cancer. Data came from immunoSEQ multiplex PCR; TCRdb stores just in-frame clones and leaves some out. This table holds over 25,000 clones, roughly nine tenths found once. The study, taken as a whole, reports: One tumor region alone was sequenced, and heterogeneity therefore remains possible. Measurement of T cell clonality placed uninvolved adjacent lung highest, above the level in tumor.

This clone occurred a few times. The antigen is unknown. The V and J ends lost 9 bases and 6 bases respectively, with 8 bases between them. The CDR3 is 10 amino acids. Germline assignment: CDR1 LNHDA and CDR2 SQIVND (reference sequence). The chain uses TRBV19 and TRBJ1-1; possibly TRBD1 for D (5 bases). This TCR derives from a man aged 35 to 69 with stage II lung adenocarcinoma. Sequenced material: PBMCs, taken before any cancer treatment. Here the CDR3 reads CASLGAEAFF. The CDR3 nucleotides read TGTGCCAGCTTAGGGGCTGAAGCTTTCTTT.